Sequencing of this T cell receptor beta chain was carried out in a study of T cells in Graves' hyperthyroidism and ophthalmopathy. Study results and limitations: Most clonotypes that expanded in the thyroid above 0.001 also showed up in blood.

Per the germline V gene, CDR1 is DFQATT and CDR2 is SNEGSKA (reference sequence). This CDR3 is built from 13 residues. V was shortened by 3 bases and J by 2 bases, with 10 bases between the two germline ends. A NOSPECS grade of at least 4, a Clinical Activity Score of at least 3 and duration under 3 months were recorded in ophthalmopathy patients. Each diagnosis drew on symptoms, thyroxine, TRAb, thyroid ultrasound and orbital computed tomography findings. From approximately 9.3 ml of fresh peripheral blood, PBMCs were isolated. This clonotype appeared a few times. Its matching antigen is unknown. Amplification targeted TCR beta CDR3 regions from RNA transcripts. Using the HTBI primer set, a first-round RT-PCR was run on the TCR CDR3. Each CDR3 protein gets one entry after TCRdb re-called the multiplex PCR reads with MiXCR. Counted here are about half a million distinct CDR3 sequences, approximately 22% occurring once; the ten biggest clones make up about 53%.

The TCR was taken from a woman in her 70s with Graves' ophthalmopathy. This chain connects TRBV20-1 to TRBJ1-2, with D tentatively TRBD1 (6 bases). The sequencing sample was made of blood. CDR3 nucleotides: TGCAGTGCTAGTGCCGACAGGAACTATGGCTACACCTTC. It specifies CSASADRNYGYTF.